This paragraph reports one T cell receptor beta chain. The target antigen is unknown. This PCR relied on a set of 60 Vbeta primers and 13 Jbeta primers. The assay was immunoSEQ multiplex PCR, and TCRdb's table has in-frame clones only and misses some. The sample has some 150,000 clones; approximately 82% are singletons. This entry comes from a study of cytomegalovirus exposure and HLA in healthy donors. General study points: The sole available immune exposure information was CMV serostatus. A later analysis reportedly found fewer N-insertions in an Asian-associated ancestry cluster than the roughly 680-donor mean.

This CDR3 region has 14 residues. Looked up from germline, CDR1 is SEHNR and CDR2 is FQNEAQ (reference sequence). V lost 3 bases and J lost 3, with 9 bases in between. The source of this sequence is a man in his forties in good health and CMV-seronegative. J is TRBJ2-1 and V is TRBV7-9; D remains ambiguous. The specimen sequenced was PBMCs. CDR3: CASSFSLDYNEQFF. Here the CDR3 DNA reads TGTGCCAGCAGCTTTTCGTTAGACTACAATGAGCAGTTCTTC.